This T cell receptor (beta chain) emerged from a study of T cell repertoires in cytomegalovirus infection. Turning to the study itself: Indicated by public TCR beta signatures were CMV infection and matching HLA type. Study results and limitations: Totalled public TCR beta family frequency picked out people who carried CMV plus the relevant HLA. HLA-C-restricted, CMV-specific TCR beta clonotypes were dominant ex vivo.

This clonotype was detected ten times or more. Its antigen is still unknown. V dropped 7 bases and J dropped 7; count of bases not matched to a gene: 7. The CDR3 has 15 amino acids. Germline loops: CDR1 KGHDR, CDR2 SFDVKD. TCRdb re-analysed the reads in MiXCR, keeping a single row per CDR3 protein. The profile shows some 300,000 distinct CDR3 sequences, around 9.1% of them singletons. The chain joins TRBV24-1 to TRBJ2-1, with TRBD2 matching over 12 bases. The sample consisted of PBMCs. The clonotype originates from a human donor in good health (CMV status not recorded). Some clones in this sample may be carry-over from other donors' samples. CDR3: CATSSTSGGENEQFF. CDR3 coding DNA: TGTGCCACCAGCTCGACTAGCGGGGGTGAAAATGAGCAGTTCTTC.